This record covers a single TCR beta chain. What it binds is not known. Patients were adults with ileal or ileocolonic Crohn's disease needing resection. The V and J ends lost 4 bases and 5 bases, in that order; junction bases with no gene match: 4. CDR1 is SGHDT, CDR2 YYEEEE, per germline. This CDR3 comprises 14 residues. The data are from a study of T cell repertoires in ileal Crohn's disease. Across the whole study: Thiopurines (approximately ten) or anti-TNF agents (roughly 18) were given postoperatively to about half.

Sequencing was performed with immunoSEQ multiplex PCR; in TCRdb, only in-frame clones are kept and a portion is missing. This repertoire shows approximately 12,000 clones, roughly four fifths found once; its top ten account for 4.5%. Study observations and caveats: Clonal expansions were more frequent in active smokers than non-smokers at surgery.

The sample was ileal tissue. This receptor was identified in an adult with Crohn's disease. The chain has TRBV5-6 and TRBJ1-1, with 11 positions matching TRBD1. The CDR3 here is CASSRRDRGTEAFF. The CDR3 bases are TGTGCCAGCAGCCGACGGGACAGGGGGACTGAAGCTTTCTTT.